These 16 T cell receptor beta chains were sequenced from one sample in a study of technical replicates of blood from four donors. Clones were read by immunoSEQ multiplex PCR, and TCRdb kept only the in-frame ones, dropping some. Of around 74,000 clones listed, around 85% were seen once; the top ten hold about 5%. Sequenced: PBMCs. The source of these receptors is a human donor in good health. Some clones in this sample may be carry-over from other donors' samples.

This rearrangement joins TRBV7-9 to TRBJ2-2, with 8 positions matching TRBD1. V was pared by 2 bases and J by 8 bases, with 7 bases of the junction left unmatched. The CDR3 consists of 15 residues. Germline CDR1 reads SEHNR; CDR2 reads FQNEAQ (reference sequence). In DNA, the CDR3 is TGTGCCAGCAGCTTACTCTCAGGGGGCGGAGGGGAGCTGTTTTTT. Translated, it gives CASSLLSGGGGELFF. Complete variable domain (other parts from reference TRBV7-9 and TRBJ2-2): DTGVSQNPRHKITKRGQNVTFRCDPISEHNRLYWYRQTLGQGPEFLTYFQNEAQLEKSRLLSDRFSAERPKGSFSTLEIQRTEQGDSAMYLCASSLLSGGGGELFFGEGSRLTVL.

The DNA of the CDR3 is TGTGCCAGCAGTCCTGGACAGGGGGGGACAGATACGCAGTATTTT. Its protein product is CASSPGQGGTDTQYF. This chain connects TRBV6-5 to TRBJ2-3; 10 bases align to TRBD1. Germline V gives CDR1 MNHEY, CDR2 SVGAGI. J gave up 3 bases and V 5 bases, and 5 bases lay outside the gene matches. The CDR3 totals 15 residues.

This rearrangement joins TRBV19 to TRBJ1-6; D perhaps matches TRBD1 (5 bases). CDR1 LNHDA and CDR2 SQIVND come from the germline V gene (reference sequence). This CDR3 contains 14 residues. Deletions cut 10 bases from V and 6 bases from J, with 16 bases between. The CDR3 DNA reads as TGTGCCACTACGGGGGGGAACAGTAATTCACCCCTCCACTTT. Its protein is CATTGGNSNSPLHF.

Relative to its sample, this clone is medium-sized. The J gene is TRBJ2-1, the V gene TRBV12-5; TRBD1 aligns across 12 bases. This CDR3 has 16 residues. Germline values: CDR1 LGHNT, CDR2 FRNRAP. V was clipped by 5 bases and J by 6 bases; unmatched bases: 8. CDR3 loop: CASGDPGQGATNEQFF. Written as DNA, the CDR3 is TGTGCTAGTGGTGACCCGGGACAGGGGGCGACCAATGAGCAGTTCTTC.

The chain carries TRBV7-9 and TRBJ2-3; 10 bases map to TRBD2. Germline CDR1 is SEHNR and CDR2 is FQNEAQ (reference sequence). The CDR3 contains 16 residues. The ends lost 3 bases at V and 8 bases at J; junction bases unmatched: 11. The chain's CDR3 is CASSFMELAGIVTQYF. Here the CDR3 DNA reads TGTGCCAGCAGCTTTATGGAACTAGCGGGGATTGTTACGCAGTATTTT.

This sequence joins TRBV9 and TRBJ2-5, with a possible D match to TRBD1 (6 bases). Trimming took off 1 base at V and 0 bases at J, with 13 bases between the two ends. Germline CDR1 reads SGDLS; CDR2 reads YYNGEE. CDR3 size: 16 residues. The CDR3 region is CASSVTGTQYQETQYF. In DNA, the CDR3 is TGTGCCAGCAGCGTAACAGGGACCCAGTACCAAGAGACCCAGTACTTC.

The J gene is TRBJ1-1, the V gene TRBV4-1; no clear D. The CDR3 is 13 amino acids. Germline loops: CDR1 MGHRA, CDR2 YSYEKL. The V end was cut by 4 bases, the J end by 5 bases, with 11 bases between. CDR3 residues: CASSRAPGTEAFF. For the CDR3, the DNA is TGCGCCAGCAGCCGGGCCCCGGGGACTGAAGCTTTCTTT.

This clone has just one count. This chain links TRBV13 with TRBJ2-7; maybe TRBD2 (5 bases). The CDR3 totals 14 residues. V lost 5 bases, J lost 0 bases, and 11 bases lay in between. Germline lookup yields CDR1 PRHDT and CDR2 FYEKMQ (reference sequence). The CDR3 DNA follows: TGTGCCAGCAGCCTCCAGCGGAGCTCCTACGAGCAGTACTTC. Its protein is CASSLQRSSYEQYF.

This clone was counted between two and nine times. The chain joins TRBV4-2 to TRBJ1-1, with D uncertain. CDR3 size: 13 residues. The V and J ends lost 0 bases and 6 bases respectively, with 8 bases between them. The germline gives CDR1 LGHNA, CDR2 YNFKEQ. CDR3 in amino acids: CASSQDVRAEAFF. CDR3 nucleotide sequence: TGTGCCAGCAGCCAAGATGTCCGGGCTGAAGCTTTCTTT.

This sequence joins TRBV2 and TRBJ1-2, with TRBD1 matching over 10 bases. With 4 bases clipped from V and 5 bases from J, the junction kept 7 bases outside the gene matches. CDR1 and CDR2 (germline): SNHLY, FYNNEI. The CDR3 runs to 15 residues. Here the CDR3 reads CASSGGTGATYGYTF. The CDR3, as DNA: TGTGCCAGCAGTGGCGGGACAGGGGCAACATATGGCTACACCTTC.

In regard to this clone: Germline is not matched at one junction end, which may reflect a read error. The CDR3 reads CASSEPSVGYDYTF. The CDR3 DNA sequence: TGTGCCAGCAGTGAGCCCAGTGTGGGCTATGACTACACCTTC. This rearrangement joins TRBV6-1 to TRBJ1-2, with unresolved D. The germline V gene has CDR1 MNHNS and CDR2 SASEGT. This CDR3 region has 14 residues.

The chain has TRBV4-2 and TRBJ1-1, with 8 bases fitting TRBD1. Germline V gives CDR1 LGHNA, CDR2 YNFKEQ. This CDR3 spans 15 amino acids. The junction had 7 bases not matched to a gene; V was cut back by 2 bases and J by 5 bases. The CDR3 region has the DNA TGTGCCAGCAGCCAACCGGACAGGGATAAAACTGAAGCTTTCTTT. Translation: CASSQPDRDKTEAFF.

The chain uses TRBV19 and TRBJ1-5; D unclear. Germline values: CDR1 LNHDA, CDR2 SQIVND (reference sequence). Trimming took 5 bases from V and 1 from J, leaving 15 bases between them. This CDR3 has 16 amino acids. CDR3 sequence reads: CASSPGIYWSNQPQHF. The CDR3 DNA is TGTGCCAGTAGTCCGGGGATCTACTGGAGCAATCAGCCCCAGCATTTT.

The chain uses TRBV11-2 and TRBJ1-3; no definite D call. Trimming removed 5 bases from V and 2 bases from J, with 13 bases in between. Germline CDR1 reads SGHAT; CDR2 reads FQNNGV. The CDR3 length is 15 residues. The CDR3 DNA sequence: TGTGCCAGCAGCCCGACGGGAGGGACTGGAAACACCATATATTTT. Its translation: CASSPTGGTGNTIYF.

This chain links TRBV9 with TRBJ2-1; 7 bases fit TRBD2. Germline CDR1 SGDLS, CDR2 YYNGEE. J gave up 1 base and V 4 bases, and 8 bases lay outside the gene matches. The length of the CDR3 is 16 residues. The CDR3 sequence is CASSPRSGGSYNEQFF. CDR3 bases: TGTGCCAGCAGCCCCCGATCGGGGGGATCCTACAATGAGCAGTTCTTC.

The rearrangement uses TRBV7-9 and TRBJ2-7; the match to TRBD1 covers 7 bases. Germline values: CDR1 SEHNR, CDR2 FQNEAQ (reference sequence). Trimming took 6 bases from V and 7 from J; bases not matched to a gene: 6. The CDR3 consists of 12 residues. CDR3 DNA sequence: TGTGCCAGCAGATCCGACAGGGATGAGCAGTACTTC. Translated: CASRSDRDEQYF.